A single sample is the source of the 20 T cell receptor beta chains below, sequenced in a study of cytomegalovirus exposure and HLA in healthy donors. Measured with immunoSEQ multiplex PCR; TCRdb has only the in-frame clones, and not every one. The sample carries 130,000 to 150,000 clones, more than 85% recorded once. The sequencing sample was made of PBMCs. These receptors were collected from a man younger than 35 in good health and CMV-seronegative.

By its share, this clone is medium-sized (0.01 to 0.1%). V gene TRBV6-4 combines with J gene TRBJ2-1, with D possibly being TRBD2 (6 bases). V gave up 2 bases and J gave up 4 bases, with 12 bases separating them. This CDR3 spans 15 amino acids. Germline V gives CDR1 MRHNA, CDR2 SNTAGT. Here the CDR3 DNA reads TGTGCCAGCAGTGACGGGGGAGGCTCTTACAATGAGCAGTTCTTC. Residues: CASSDGGGSYNEQFF.

This chain joins TRBV27 and TRBJ1-5, with 7 bases fitting TRBD1. From germline, CDR1 is MNHEY and CDR2 SMNVEV (reference sequence). The ends lost 6 bases at V and 7 bases at J; junction bases unmatched: 6. This CDR3 spans 13 amino acids. CDR3 sequence: CASSHRGDQPQHF. CDR3 nucleotide sequence: TGTGCCAGCAGCCACAGGGGCGACCAGCCCCAGCATTTT.

The rearrangement uses TRBV27 and TRBJ2-1; 12 bases align to TRBD2. After removal of 6 bases from V and 4 bases from J, the junction contained 10 bases not matched to a gene. Germline assignment: CDR1 MNHEY and CDR2 SMNVEV (reference sequence). There are 17 residues in the CDR3. CDR3 region: CASSWLALAGGYNEQFF. The DNA for the CDR3 is TGTGCCAGCAGCTGGCTCGCTCTAGCGGGGGGGTACAATGAGCAGTTCTTC.

The V and J genes are TRBV5-1 and TRBJ2-5; 8 bases map to TRBD2. Losses at the gene ends were 2 bases for V and 5 bases for J; bases not matched to a gene: 5. Per the germline V gene, CDR1 is SGHRS and CDR2 is YFSETQ. The CDR3 covers 14 residues. The DNA for the CDR3 is TGCGCCAGCAGCTTAAGCGGGGGCGGGGAGACCCAGTACTTC. This encodes CASSLSGGGETQYF.

V usage is TRBV29-1 and J usage is TRBJ2-3; D not resolved. CDR1 and CDR2 from the germline V gene are SQVTM and ANQGSEA. This CDR3 has 12 amino acids. Trimming stripped 2 bases from V and 3 bases from J, with 6 bases between. The CDR3 DNA is TGCAGCGTTGAACTCGGTACAGATACGCAGTATTTT. Residues: CSVELGTDTQYF.

In its sample, this clone was seen once. The chain carries TRBV9 and TRBJ1-1; D call uncertain. Trimming shortened V by 1 base and J by 0 bases, and 7 bases separated the two germline ends. This CDR3 comprises 14 residues. The germline V gene encodes CDR1 SGDLS and CDR2 YYNGEE. The CDR3, as DNA: TGTGCCAGCAGCGTAAACAGCTTGAACACTGAAGCTTTCTTT. It encodes CASSVNSLNTEAFF. Full variable domain (missing parts from reference TRBV9 and TRBJ1-1): DSGVTQTPKHLITATGQRVTLRCSPRSGDLSVYWYQQSLDQGLQFLIQYYNGEERAKGNILERFSAQQFPDLHSELNLSSLELGDSALYFCASSVNSLNTEAFFGQGTRLTVV.

The chain recombines TRBV16 with TRBJ1-5; D not certain. This CDR3 is built from 15 residues. Between the trimmed V and J ends, which lost 0 bases and 3 bases, there was a span of 9 bases. Germline loops: CDR1 KGHSY, CDR2 FQNENV. This CDR3 reads CASSQSTGNNQPQHF. The CDR3 nucleotides read TGTGCCAGCAGCCAATCTACCGGGAACAATCAGCCCCAGCATTTT.

The V call is TRBV7-2, the J call TRBJ2-1; a weak D match, TRBD2 (6 bases). The CDR3 extends over 12 amino acids. Trimming took off 4 bases at V and 15 bases at J, with 16 bases between the two ends. Looked up from germline, CDR1 is SGHTA and CDR2 is FQGNSA. The CDR3 sequence: CASSYRQGRLFF. CDR3 nucleotides: TGTGCCAGCAGCTATAGACAAGGGAGGCTGTTCTTC. The whole variable domain, filled in from reference TRBV7-2 and TRBJ2-1, reads GAGVSQSPSNKVTEKGKDVELRCDPISGHTALYWYRQSLGQGLEFLIYFQGNSAPDKSGLPSDRFSAERTGGSVSTLTIQRTQQEDSAVYLCASSYRQGRLFFGPGTRLTVL.

The chain employs TRBV5-1 and TRBJ2-7; TRBD1 aligns across 7 bases. Per germline, CDR1 SGHRS and CDR2 YFSETQ. The CDR3 is made up of 18 amino acids. Germline trimming cut 3 bases from V and 0 bases from J; bases unmatched to any gene: 15. This CDR3 reads CASSYHRGLSGISYEQYF. CDR3 coding DNA: TGCGCCAGCAGCTATCACAGGGGCTTAAGTGGGATCTCCTACGAGCAGTACTTC.

J is TRBJ1-1 and V is TRBV6-4; possibly TRBD1 for D (6 bases). Germline CDR1 reads MRHNA; CDR2 reads SNTAGT. The CDR3 is made up of 17 amino acids. V dropped 0 bases and J dropped 3 bases, with 17 bases sitting between them. DNA for the CDR3: TGTGCCAGCAGTGACTCTAGGGAGACAGGAAAGGACACTGAAGCTTTCTTT. As protein: CASSDSRETGKDTEAFF.

The genes are TRBV4-2 and TRBJ2-5; 9 nucleotides line up with TRBD2. CDR3 length equals 18 residues. Germline V lookup: CDR1 LGHNA, CDR2 YNFKEQ. After removal of 1 base from V and 4 bases from J, the junction contained 13 bases not matched to a gene. CDR3 in DNA: TGTGCCAGCAGCCAAGGTTTAAATGGCGGGGGGGCGGGAGAGACCCAGTACTTC. It codes for CASSQGLNGGGAGETQYF.

V is TRBV27 and J is TRBJ2-3, with 7 positions matching TRBD2. V trimming: 5 bases; J trimming: 5 bases; junction bases outside the gene matches: 10. Germline-derived CDR1 and CDR2 are MNHEY and SMNVEV (reference sequence). The CDR3 sequence is 15 residues long. The CDR3 coding sequence is TGTGCCAGCAGTCCTCCGGGCGGGGGTGAAGATACGCAGTATTTT. Its translation: CASSPPGGGEDTQYF.

The CDR3 nucleotides are TGTGCCAGCAGCCAGTCGCTAGCGGGGACCCAAGAGACCCAGTACTTC. Its protein product is CASSQSLAGTQETQYF. This chain joins TRBV4-2 and TRBJ2-5; 9 bases line up with TRBD2. V lost 3 bases and J lost 1; bases outside the gene matches: 6. The germline V gene has CDR1 LGHNA and CDR2 YNFKEQ. CDR3 length equals 16 residues.

The chain employs TRBV6-1 and TRBJ1-1, with 7 bases matching TRBD1. Looked up from germline, CDR1 is MNHNS and CDR2 is SASEGT. The CDR3 has 17 amino acids. V lost 0 bases and J lost 2; bases outside the gene matches: 9. The CDR3 sequence is CASSEATGLRVNTEAFF. DNA for the CDR3: TGTGCCAGCAGTGAAGCGACAGGGTTGAGGGTTAACACTGAAGCTTTCTTT.

This clone was recorded only once. The chain links TRBV7-2 to TRBJ2-1; the match to TRBD2 covers 7 bases. The CDR3 loop spans 16 amino acids. Germline CDR1 reads SGHTA; CDR2 reads FQGNSA. J lost 10 bases, V lost 5 bases, and 17 bases had no gene match. The CDR3: CASSPRGSWELPEQFF. The CDR3, as DNA: TGTGCCAGCAGCCCGCGCGGGAGTTGGGAACTGCCAGAGCAGTTCTTC. The full variable domain, its missing parts supplied by reference TRBV7-2 and TRBJ2-1, is GAGVSQSPSNKVTEKGKDVELRCDPISGHTALYWYRQSLGQGLEFLIYFQGNSAPDKSGLPSDRFSAERTGGSVSTLTIQRTQQEDSAVYLCASSPRGSWELPEQFFGPGTRLTVL.

The J gene is TRBJ2-3, the V gene TRBV10-3, with 7 bases identical to TRBD2. CDR3 length: 13 amino acids. The V gene end was trimmed by 10 bases and the J gene end by 1 base; junction bases not matched to a gene: 5. Germline CDR1 is ENHRY and CDR2 is SYGVKD. CDR3 protein: CASGGRGTDTQYF. The CDR3 coding sequence is TGTGCCAGCGGGGGACGGGGCACAGATACGCAGTATTTT.

This chain uses TRBV5-3 with TRBJ2-1, with TRBD2 matching 9 bases. TRBV5-3 is flagged as an ORF with uncertain function. Trimming cost V 4 bases and J 4 bases; bases outside gene matches: 12. The CDR3 is 17 amino acids. CDR3: CARSPRAAREGYNEQFF. The CDR3 bases are TGTGCCAGAAGCCCCCGGGCGGCGCGGGAGGGTTACAATGAGCAGTTCTTC.

The rearrangement links TRBV7-6 to TRBJ2-7; a possible D gene is TRBD1 (6 bases). V was cut by 4 bases and J by 0 bases, with 10 bases left in between. Germline CDR1 SGHVS, CDR2 FNYEAQ. The CDR3 is 14 amino acids. CDR3 sequence reads: CASSSNRDSYEQYF. In DNA form, the CDR3 reads TGTGCCAGCAGCTCAAACAGGGACTCCTACGAGCAGTACTTC.

The chain combines TRBV10-1 with TRBJ1-4; TRBD1 aligns across 11 bases. Germline lookup yields CDR1 WNHNN and CDR2 SYGVQD (reference sequence). The CDR3 is made up of 15 amino acids. The junction had 9 bases not matched to a gene; V was cut back by 8 bases and J by 7 bases. CDR3 sequence (DNA): TGCGCCAGCGTAAGCCGGGACAGGGGGTCTGAAAAACTGTTTTTT. Amino acid sequence: CASVSRDRGSEKLFF.

The chain carries TRBV27 and TRBJ2-1; no definite D call. Germline CDR1 and CDR2: MNHEY and SMNVEV (reference sequence). V was cut by 3 bases and J by 9 bases, with 15 bases left in between. The CDR3 totals 14 residues. Here the CDR3 DNA reads TGTGCCAGCAGTTTGACACCACCCCGTGGTGAGCAGTTCTTC. Amino acids: CASSLTPPRGEQFF.